The clone carrying this TCR beta chain showed up many times. The antigen is undetermined. This entry comes from a study of metastatic and nonmetastatic thyroid tumors. About the study: Where malignant and benign thyroid patients were concerned, repertoires were compared across blood and tumor or nodule tissue.

Notes on the study in general: Versus benign nodules, malignant thyroid tumors reportedly had significantly higher TCR beta diversity, in blood and tumor.

Each patient went into thyroid surgery without having received any treatment. The trim removed 4 bases at V and 1 base at J, leaving 3 bases unmatched. CDR3 length equals 14 residues. The germline CDR1 and CDR2 sequences are SGHRS and YFSETQ. TCRdb used MiXCR to call clones anew from the PCR reads. In the table there are approximately 16,000 clones, around 13% of which are singletons. This clonotype was obtained from a female donor with papillary thyroid cancer or a benign thyroid nodule (not recorded which). Some clones in this sample may be carry-over from other donors' samples. The specimen was blood. J is TRBJ2-5 and V is TRBV5-1, with TRBD1 matching 8 bases. The CDR3 is CASSPGTGQETQYF. The CDR3 DNA is TGCGCCAGCAGCCCGGGGACAGGCCAAGAGACCCAGTACTTC.